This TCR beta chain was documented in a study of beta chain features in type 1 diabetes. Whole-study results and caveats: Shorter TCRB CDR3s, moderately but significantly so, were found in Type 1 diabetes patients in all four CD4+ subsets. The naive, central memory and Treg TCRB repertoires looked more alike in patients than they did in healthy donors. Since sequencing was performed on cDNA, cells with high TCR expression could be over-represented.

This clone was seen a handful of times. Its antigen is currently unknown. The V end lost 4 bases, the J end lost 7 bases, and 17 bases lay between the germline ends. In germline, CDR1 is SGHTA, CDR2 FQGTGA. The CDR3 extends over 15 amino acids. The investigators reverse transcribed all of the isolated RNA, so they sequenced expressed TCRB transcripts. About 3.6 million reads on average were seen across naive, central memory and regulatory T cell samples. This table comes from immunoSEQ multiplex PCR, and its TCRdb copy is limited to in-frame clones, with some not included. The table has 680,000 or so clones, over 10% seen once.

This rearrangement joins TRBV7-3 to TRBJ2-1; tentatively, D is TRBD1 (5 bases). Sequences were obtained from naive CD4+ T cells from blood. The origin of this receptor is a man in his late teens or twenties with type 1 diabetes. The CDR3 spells CASSSQGTAWNEQFF. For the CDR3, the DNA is TGTGCCAGCAGCTCCCAGGGCACGGCGTGGAATGAGCAGTTCTTC.